This TCR beta chain was captured by sequencing in a study of liver allograft versus peripheral blood T cells. For the study at large: Transplanted livers and recipients' peripheral blood had their T cell receptor repertoires compared.

Sample share makes this clonotype medium-sized (0.01 to 0.1%). The target antigen is unknown. Study results and limitations: Intra-allograft T cell receptor repertoires in the liver reportedly differed from peripheral blood repertoires.

Germline CDR1 LNHDA, CDR2 SQIVND (reference sequence). Trimming removed 1 base at V and 9 bases at J, with 4 bases between. The CDR3 has 12 amino acids. TCRdb called the reads again in MiXCR, with one record for every CDR3 protein. The sample contains around 9,000 distinct CDR3 sequences, approximately 18% of which appear only once. The sequence was obtained from a human patient who had a liver transplant. Certain T cells may be donor cells from the graft. J is TRBJ1-6 and V is TRBV19; no clear D. The CDR3, as DNA: TGTGCCAGTAGTATAGGAGGTTCACCCCTCCACTTT. Its translation: CASSIGGSPLHF.